A selection of T cell receptor beta chains follows, all from one sample in a study of tumor-infiltrating lymphocytes in primary liver carcinoma. TCRdb ran MiXCR on the multiplex PCR reads and lists one entry per CDR3 protein. This table has fewer than 250,000 distinct CDR3 sequences, around four fifths appearing once. The sample comprised tumor tissue from primary liver carcinoma. The source of these receptors is a man between 35 and 55 years old with primary liver carcinoma and hepatitis B virus infection. Each CDR3 is given with its conserved first and last residue. D genes are given only for firm matches. For some rows the clone size is stated as once, few or many, or as a class when expanded; others skip it.

NA | TRBJ2-7 | TRBV6-1 | many | CASSETWEQYF | TGTGCCAGCAGTGAAACGTGGGAGCAGTACTTC
NA | TRBJ2-5 | TRBV21-1 | many | CASLAAFQETQYF | TGTGCCAGCCTTGCTGCTTTCCAAGAGACCCAGTACTTC
NA | TRBJ2-1 | TRBV11-1 | NA | CASSLVGSYNEQFF | TGTGCCAGCAGCTTAGTGGGCTCCTATAATGAGCAGTTCTTC
NA | TRBJ2-1 | TRBV6-1 | NA | CASGEEGGGYNEQFF | TGCGCCAGCGGCGAAGAAGGGGGAGGATACAATGAGCAGTTCTTC
TRBD2 | TRBJ2-3 | TRBV5-1 | NA | CANSLNGRASTDTQYF | TGCGCCAACAGCTTGAACGGGAGGGCTAGCACAGACACGCAGTATTTT
NA | TRBJ2-4 | TRBV4-3 | NA | CVSSQGFRMDIQYF | TGCGTCAGCAGCCAAGGGTTTCGAATGGACATTCAGTACTTC
NA | TRBJ1-2 | TRBV19 | once | CARWPGGDYGYTF | TGTGCCAGATGGCCAGGTGGCGACTATGGCTACACCTTC
NA | TRBJ2-5 | TRBV5-4 | many | CASSLGRGGETQYF | TGTGCCAGCAGCTTGGGCAGGGGCGGAGAGACCCAGTACTTC
TRBD1 | TRBJ2-7 | TRBV6-2/TRBV6-3 | NA | CASLDRDEQYF | TGTGCCAGCTTGGACAGGGACGAGCAGTACTTC
NA | TRBJ2-3 | TRBV5-4 | NA | CASSTSRVRTSTDTQYF | TGTGCCAGCAGCACTTCCCGCGTGCGAACTAGCACAGATACGCAATATTTT
TRBD1 | TRBJ1-1 | TRBV2 | few | CASRRDRDGTEAFF | TGTGCCAGCCGACGGGACAGGGATGGAACTGAAGCTTTCTTT
NA | TRBJ2-7 | TRBV2 | NA | CASRFSWRGNEQYF | TGTGCCAGCAGATTTAGCTGGAGAGGGAACGAGCAGTACTTC
NA | TRBJ2-4 | TRBV11-2 | NA | CASSLYRTALAKNIQYF | TGTGCCAGCAGCTTGTACCGGACAGCTCTAGCCAAAAACATTCAGTACTTC
NA | TRBJ1-5 | TRBV12-3/TRBV12-4 | NA | CARSPAAQANQPQHF | TGCGCCAGGAGCCCCGCAGCGCAGGCTAACCAGCCCCAGCATTTT
NA | TRBJ2-3 | TRBV29-1 | NA | CSVEDRTASTYTQYF | TGCAGCGTTGAAGACCGTACAGCCAGCACATATACGCAGTATTTT
TRBD2 | TRBJ2-3 | TRBV29-1 | NA | CGVVLAGIDTQNF | TGCGGCGTTGTACTAGCGGGTATAGATACGCAGAATTTT
NA | TRBJ2-7 | TRBV12-3/TRBV12-4 | NA | CASLDSTNGIYEQYF | TGTGCCAGCCTCGATAGTACTAACGGGATCTACGAGCAGTATTTC
NA | TRBJ2-4 | TRBV6-6 | NA | CARNYSTSGIAKNIQYF | TGTGCCCGCAATTACTCGACTTCAGGGATCGCCAAAAACATTCAGTACTTC
NA | TRBJ2-7 | TRBV6-5 | NA | CASNSSGYDQYF | TGTGCCAGCAATTCCTCAGGGTACGATCAGTACTTC
NA | TRBJ2-7 | TRBV11-2 | NA | CASSSIRKSYEQYF | TGTGCCAGCAGCTCTATCAGGAAATCCTACGAGCAGTACTTT
TRBD2 | TRBJ2-3 | TRBV11-2 | NA | CASNIDPGETSTDTQYF | TGTGCCAGCAACATAGATCCGGGGGAGACTAGCACAGATACACAGTATTTT
NA | TRBJ2-3 | TRBV5-1 | NA | CASSLGSTSTDTQYF | TGCGCCAGCAGCTTGGGGAGTACTAGCACAGATACGCAGTATTTT
NA | TRBJ2-7 | TRBV7-9 | NA | CDSNLPGKEQYF | TGTGACAGCAACTTGCCCGGTAAGGAGCAGTACTTC
TRBD2 | TRBJ2-3 | TRBV11-2 | NA | CTRRGTSGDTDTQYF | TGTACACGCAGAGGGACTAGCGGAGACACAGATACGCAATATTTT
NA | TRBJ2-1 | TRBV6-5 | NA | CATRVSCYNEQFF | TGTGCCACCCGTGTGAGCTGCTACAATGAGCAGTTCTTC
TRBD2 | TRBJ2-1 | TRBV28 | many | CASSLYHFPGLAEHNEQFF | TGTGCCAGCAGTTTATACCACTTTCCGGGACTAGCGGAGCACAATGAGCAGTTCTTC
NA | TRBJ2-1 | TRBV14 | NA | CASRAVVGCVNNEQFF | TGTGCGAGCCGTGCCGTAGTGGGATGTGTAAACAATGAGCAGTTCTTC
NA | TRBJ1-5 | TRBV11-2 | NA | CASSLVEVTGSNKPLHF | TGTGCCAGCAGCTTAGTAGAGGTAACAGGGAGCAATAAGCCCCTGCATTTT
TRBD2 | TRBJ2-5 | TRBV12-3/TRBV12-4 | NA | CASRGGIVQEAQYF | TGTGCCAGCAGGGGAGGGATAGTACAAGAGGCCCAGTACTTC
NA | TRBJ2-1 | TRBV29-1 | NA | CSVRTAMDEQFF | TGCAGCGTTCGTACCGCTATGGATGAACAGTTCTTC